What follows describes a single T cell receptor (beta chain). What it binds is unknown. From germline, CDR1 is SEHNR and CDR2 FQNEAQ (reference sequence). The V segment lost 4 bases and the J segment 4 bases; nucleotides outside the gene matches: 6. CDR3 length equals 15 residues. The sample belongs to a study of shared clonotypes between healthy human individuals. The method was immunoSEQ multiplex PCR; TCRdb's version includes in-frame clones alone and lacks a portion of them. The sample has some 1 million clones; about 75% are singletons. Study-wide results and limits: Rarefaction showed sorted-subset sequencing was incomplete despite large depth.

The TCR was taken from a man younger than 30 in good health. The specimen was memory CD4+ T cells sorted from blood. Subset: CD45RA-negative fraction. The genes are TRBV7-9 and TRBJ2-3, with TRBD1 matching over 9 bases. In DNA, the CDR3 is TGTGCCAGCAGCTCCCGGGACAGGGTGGCAGATACGCAGTATTTT. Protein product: CASSSRDRVADTQYF.